This TCR beta chain comes out of a study of CD8 T cells in Susac syndrome. Sequencing of TCR beta was undertaken in CD8+ and CD4+ T cells derived from blood. Multiple sclerosis controls were treatment-naive patients with stable or active relapsing-remitting disease. Reverse transcription of roughly 0.5 to 1 ug RNA used random hexamers. An immunoSEQ multiplex PCR generated amplified TCR beta CDR3 products spanning 54 Vbeta and 13 Jbeta. MiXCR, run by TCRdb on the immunoSEQ multiplex PCR reads, gives a single entry per CDR3 protein. The sample lists some 260,000 distinct CDR3 sequences, approximately 81% occurring once. This clonotype was seen a single time. The V end was cut by 5 bases, the J end by 6 bases, with 16 bases between. Germline-derived CDR1 and CDR2 are LNHDA and SQIVND (reference sequence). CDR3 length: 15 amino acids.

The genes are TRBV19 and TRBJ2-2; D gene ambiguous. The receptor comes from a human donor with multiple sclerosis. Sequencing input: CD8+ T cells from PBMCs. The CDR3 loop is CASSAPASLPGELFF. CDR3 bases: TGTGCCAGTAGTGCCCCGGCCAGCCTCCCCGGGGAGCTGTTTTTT.